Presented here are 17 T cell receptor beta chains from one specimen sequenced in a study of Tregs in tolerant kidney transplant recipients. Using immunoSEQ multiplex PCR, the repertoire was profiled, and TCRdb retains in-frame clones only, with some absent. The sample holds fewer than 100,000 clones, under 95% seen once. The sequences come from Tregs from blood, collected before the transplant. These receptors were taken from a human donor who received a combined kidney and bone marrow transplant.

The CDR3 DNA reads TGTGCCAGCAGCTTAGCTCAGGTTGGGTATCAGTTCTTC. Encoded protein: CASSLAQVGYQFF. The V and J genes are TRBV11-2 and TRBJ2-1, with unresolved D. V was pared by 1 base and J by 13 bases, with 14 bases between. The CDR3 has 13 residues. Germline CDR1 reads SGHAT; CDR2 reads FQNNGV.

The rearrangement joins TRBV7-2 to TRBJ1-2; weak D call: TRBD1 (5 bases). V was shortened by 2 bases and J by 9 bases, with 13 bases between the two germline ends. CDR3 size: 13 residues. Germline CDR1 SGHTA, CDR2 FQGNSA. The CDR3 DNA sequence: TGTGCCAGCAGCTTAAATCAGGGCCGGAGCTACACCTTC. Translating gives CASSLNQGRSYTF.

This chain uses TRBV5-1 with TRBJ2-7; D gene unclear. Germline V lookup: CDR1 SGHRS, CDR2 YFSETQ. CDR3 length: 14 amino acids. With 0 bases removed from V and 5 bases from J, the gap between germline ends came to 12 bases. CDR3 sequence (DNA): TGCGCCAGCAGCTTGGAACAGTCAGTAAACGAGCAGTACTTC. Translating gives CASSLEQSVNEQYF.

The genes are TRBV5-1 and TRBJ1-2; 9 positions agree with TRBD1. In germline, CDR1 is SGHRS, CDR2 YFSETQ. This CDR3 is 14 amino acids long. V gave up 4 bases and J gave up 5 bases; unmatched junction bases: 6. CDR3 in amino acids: CASSPDGTGYGYTF. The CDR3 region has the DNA TGCGCCAGCAGCCCGGACGGGACAGGGTATGGCTACACCTTC.

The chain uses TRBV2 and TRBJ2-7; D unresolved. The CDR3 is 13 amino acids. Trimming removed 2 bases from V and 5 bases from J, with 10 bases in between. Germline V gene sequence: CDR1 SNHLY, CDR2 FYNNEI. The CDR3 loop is CASSESDRHEQYF. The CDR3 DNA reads TGTGCCAGCAGTGAATCGGACCGGCACGAGCAGTACTTC.

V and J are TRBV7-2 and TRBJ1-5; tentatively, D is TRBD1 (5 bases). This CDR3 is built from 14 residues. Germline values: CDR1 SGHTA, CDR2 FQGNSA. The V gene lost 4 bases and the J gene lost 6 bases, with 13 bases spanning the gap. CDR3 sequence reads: CASSSHMGGQPQHF. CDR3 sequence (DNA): TGTGCCAGCAGCTCACATATGGGGGGTCAGCCCCAGCATTTT.

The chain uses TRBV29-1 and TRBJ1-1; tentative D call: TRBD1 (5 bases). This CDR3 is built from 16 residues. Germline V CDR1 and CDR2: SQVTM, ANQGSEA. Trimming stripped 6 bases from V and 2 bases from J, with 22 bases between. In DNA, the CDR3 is TGCAGCGTCGTCGGGATATCAGGGCCGGATAACACTGAAGCTTTCTTT. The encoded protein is CSVVGISGPDNTEAFF.

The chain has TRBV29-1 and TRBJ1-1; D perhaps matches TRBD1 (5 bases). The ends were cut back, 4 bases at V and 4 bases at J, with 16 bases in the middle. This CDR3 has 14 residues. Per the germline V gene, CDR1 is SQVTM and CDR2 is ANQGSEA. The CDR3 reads CSVVTAGEVTEAFF. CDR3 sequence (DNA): TGCAGCGTTGTCACGGCGGGGGAGGTCACTGAAGCTTTCTTT.

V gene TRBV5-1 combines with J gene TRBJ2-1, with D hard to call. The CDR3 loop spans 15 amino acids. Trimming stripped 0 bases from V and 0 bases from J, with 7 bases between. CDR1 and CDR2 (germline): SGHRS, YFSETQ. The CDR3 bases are TGCGCCAGCAGCTTGGACAGTAGCTCCTACAATGAGCAGTTCTTC. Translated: CASSLDSSSYNEQFF.

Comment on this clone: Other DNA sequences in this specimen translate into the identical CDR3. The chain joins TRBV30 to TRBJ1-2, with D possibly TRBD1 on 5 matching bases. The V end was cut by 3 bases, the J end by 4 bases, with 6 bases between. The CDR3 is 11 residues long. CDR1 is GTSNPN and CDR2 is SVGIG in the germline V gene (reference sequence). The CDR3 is CAWSGTYGYTF. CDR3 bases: TGTGCCTGGAGCGGGACCTATGGCTACACCTTC.

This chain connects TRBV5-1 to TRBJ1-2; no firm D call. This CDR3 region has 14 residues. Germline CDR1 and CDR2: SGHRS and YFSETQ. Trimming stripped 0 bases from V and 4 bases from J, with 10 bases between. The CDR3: CASSLVGQAYGYTF. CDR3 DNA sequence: TGCGCCAGCAGCTTGGTAGGGCAAGCCTATGGCTACACCTTC.

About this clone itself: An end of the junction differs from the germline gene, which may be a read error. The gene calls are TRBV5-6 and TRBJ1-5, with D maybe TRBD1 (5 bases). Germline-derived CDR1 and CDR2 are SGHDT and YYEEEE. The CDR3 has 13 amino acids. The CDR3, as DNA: TGTGCCAGCAGTTTGGGGGGTGGTCAGCCCCAGCATTTT. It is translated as CASSLGGGQPQHF.

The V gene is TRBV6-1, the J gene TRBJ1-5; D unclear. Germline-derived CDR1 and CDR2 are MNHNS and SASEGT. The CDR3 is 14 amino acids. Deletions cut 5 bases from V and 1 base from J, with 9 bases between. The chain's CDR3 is CASSLGPSNQPQHF. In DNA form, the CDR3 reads TGTGCCAGCAGTTTAGGGCCCAGCAATCAGCCCCAGCATTTT.

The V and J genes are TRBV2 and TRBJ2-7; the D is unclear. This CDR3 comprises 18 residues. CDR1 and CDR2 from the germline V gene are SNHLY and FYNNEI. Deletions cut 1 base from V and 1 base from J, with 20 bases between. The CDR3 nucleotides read TGTGCCAGCAGTGAAGAAAGTCTGGGCGGCCTGCGATCCTACGAGCAGTACTTC. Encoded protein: CASSEESLGGLRSYEQYF.

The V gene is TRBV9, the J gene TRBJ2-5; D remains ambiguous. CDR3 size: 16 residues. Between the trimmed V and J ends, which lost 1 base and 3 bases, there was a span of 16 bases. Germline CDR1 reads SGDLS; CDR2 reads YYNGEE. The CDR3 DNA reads TGTGCCAGCAGCGTAATGGGGTCGAGTGGCGAAGAGACCCAGTACTTC. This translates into CASSVMGSSGEETQYF.

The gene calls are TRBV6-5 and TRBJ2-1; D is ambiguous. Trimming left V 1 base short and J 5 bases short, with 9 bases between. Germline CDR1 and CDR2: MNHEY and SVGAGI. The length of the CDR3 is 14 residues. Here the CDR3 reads CASSYLAIHNEQFF. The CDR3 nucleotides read TGTGCCAGCAGTTACTTGGCGATACACAATGAGCAGTTCTTC.

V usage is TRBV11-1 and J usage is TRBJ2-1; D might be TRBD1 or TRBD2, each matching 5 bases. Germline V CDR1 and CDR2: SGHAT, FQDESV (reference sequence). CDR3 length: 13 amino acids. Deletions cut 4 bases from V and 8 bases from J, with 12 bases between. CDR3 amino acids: CASSSGPHHEQFF. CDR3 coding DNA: TGTGCCAGCAGCTCGGGACCACACCATGAGCAGTTCTTC.